Shown below are 28 T cell receptor beta chains from a single sample sequenced in a study of blood T cell repertoires in COVID-19. Sequencing used immunoSEQ multiplex PCR; TCRdb keeps in-frame clones, though not all of them. The table has approximately 200,000 clones, more than 70% seen once. The sequenced material came from peripheral blood. Receptor source: a young woman with acute or convalescent COVID-19.

The V call is TRBV5-4, the J call TRBJ2-1; D is undetermined. CDR3 length: 12 residues. CDR1 is SGHNT and CDR2 is YYREEE in the germline V gene (reference sequence). V lost 4 bases and J 15 bases, leaving 17 bases between the germline ends. The CDR3 reads CASSQDLVLWFF. CDR3 nucleotide sequence: TGTGCCAGCAGCCAGGATCTTGTCTTATGGTTCTTC.

J is TRBJ2-1 and V is TRBV27, with TRBD2 matching over 7 bases. The CDR3 consists of 13 residues. The V segment lost 5 bases and the J segment 10 bases; nucleotides outside the gene matches: 8. Looked up from germline, CDR1 is MNHEY and CDR2 is SMNVEV (reference sequence). The CDR3: CASSGERDREQFF. CDR3 in DNA: TGTGCCAGCAGTGGTGAGCGGGATAGGGAGCAGTTCTTC.

A single count supports this clone. The chain is built from TRBV11-3 and TRBJ2-1; D gene uncertain. The CDR3 loop spans 13 amino acids. V was shortened by 1 base and J by 10 bases, with 11 bases between the two germline ends. CDR1 and CDR2 (germline): SGHNT, YENEEA. For the CDR3, the DNA is TGTGCCAGCAGCTTAGGATCGGGTCGGGAGCAGTTCTTC. Protein: CASSLGSGREQFF.

The CDR3 sequence: CASDRGFGNTIYF. The CDR3 DNA reads as TGTGCCAGCGACAGGGGGTTCGGAAACACCATATATTTT. This chain uses TRBV11-3 with TRBJ1-3; 9 bases map to TRBD1. Trimming cost V 8 bases and J 4 bases; bases outside gene matches: 3. The CDR3 extends over 13 amino acids. Germline CDR1 reads SGHNT; CDR2 reads YENEEA.

This chain links TRBV12-5 with TRBJ1-1; unclear D gene. The CDR3 has 11 residues. Germline lookup yields CDR1 LGHNT and CDR2 FRNRAP. V lost 4 bases and J 3 bases, leaving 3 bases between the germline ends. CDR3 region: CASGSDTEAFF. In nucleotides, the CDR3 is TGTGCTAGTGGTTCTGACACTGAAGCTTTCTTT.

The V call is TRBV7-9, the J call TRBJ1-1; no definite D call. Trimming left V 2 bases short and J 6 bases short, with 13 bases between. CDR1 and CDR2 (germline): SEHNR, FQNEAQ (reference sequence). The CDR3 sequence is 14 residues long. CDR3 coding DNA: TGTGCCAGCAGCTTACCGGGCGGGAAACCTGAAGCTTTCTTT. It encodes CASSLPGGKPEAFF. Drawing the rest from reference TRBV7-9 and TRBJ1-1, the complete variable domain is DTGVSQNPRHKITKRGQNVTFRCDPISEHNRLYWYRQTLGQGPEFLTYFQNEAQLEKSRLLSDRFSAERPKGSFSTLEIQRTEQGDSAMYLCASSLPGGKPEAFFGQGTRLTVV.

The V and J genes are TRBV6-5 and TRBJ2-5; tentative D call: TRBD2 (6 bases). V gave up 8 bases and J gave up 7 bases, with 14 bases separating them. This CDR3 has 12 amino acids. Germline V gene data show CDR1 as MNHEY and CDR2 as SVGAGI. This chain's CDR3 is CASGGRAGTQYF. Here the CDR3 DNA reads TGTGCCAGCGGAGGGCGGGCAGGGACCCAGTACTTC.

The rearrangement joins TRBV11-2 to TRBJ2-3; D remains unclear. V shed 2 bases and J shed 10 bases, with 16 bases lying between them. Per germline, CDR1 SGHAT and CDR2 FQNNGV. The CDR3 spans 14 residues. In nucleotides, the CDR3 is TGTGCCAGCAGCTTACAAACGCTAGATAAGGCGCAGTATTTT. Translation gives CASSLQTLDKAQYF.

This sequence joins TRBV30 and TRBJ1-1, with TRBD1 matching 9 bases. The CDR3 consists of 16 residues. Germline V gene sequence: CDR1 GTSNPN, CDR2 SVGIG (reference sequence). V lost 3 bases to trimming and J lost 4 bases; unmatched junction nucleotides: 12. This CDR3 reads CAWSARDRDSVTEAFF. The CDR3 nucleotides read TGTGCCTGGAGCGCCCGGGACAGGGATTCGGTCACTGAAGCTTTCTTT. The complete variable domain, with remaining parts taken from reference TRBV30 and TRBJ1-1, reads SQTIHQWPATLVQPVGSPLSLECTVEGTSNPNLYWYRQAAGRGLQLLFYSVGIGQISSEVPQNLSASRPQDRQFILSSKKLLLSDSGFYLCAWSARDRDSVTEAFFGQGTRLTVV.

The genes are TRBV28 and TRBJ2-1, with 8 nucleotides matching TRBD2. The trim removed 4 bases at V and 8 bases at J, leaving 4 bases unmatched. CDR1 MDHEN and CDR2 SYDVKM come from the germline V gene. This CDR3 region has 13 residues. The CDR3 protein is CASSSGGQDEQFF. The CDR3 DNA is TGTGCCAGCAGTTCGGGAGGGCAGGATGAGCAGTTCTTC.

The gene calls are TRBV6-5 and TRBJ2-1; D might be TRBD2 (6 bases). The CDR3 covers 13 residues. The germline V gene has CDR1 MNHEY and CDR2 SVGAGI. With 11 bases removed from V and 3 bases from J, the gap between germline ends came to 14 bases. CDR3 nucleotide sequence: TGTGCCGTACGGGGACTTCTCTACAATGAGCAGTTCTTC. Amino acids: CAVRGLLYNEQFF.

This clone turned up a few times. The CDR3 DNA follows: TGTGCCAGCAGCGCTGCGGGAGCCTCCTACAATGAGCAGTTCTTC. It is translated as CASSAAGASYNEQFF. The rearrangement uses TRBV9 and TRBJ2-1; the match to TRBD2 covers 7 bases. Trimming at V came to 3 bases and at J to 0 bases, leaving 3 bases not matched to a gene. The CDR3 consists of 15 residues. The germline V gene encodes CDR1 SGDLS and CDR2 YYNGEE. Full variable domain (outside the CDR3, taken from reference TRBV9 and TRBJ2-1): DSGVTQTPKHLITATGQRVTLRCSPRSGDLSVYWYQQSLDQGLQFLIQYYNGEERAKGNILERFSAQQFPDLHSELNLSSLELGDSALYFCASSAAGASYNEQFFGPGTRLTVL.

V and J are TRBV28 and TRBJ2-1, with TRBD2 as a possible D gene (5 bases). This CDR3 region has 14 residues. Between the trimmed V and J ends, which lost 8 bases and 9 bases, there was a span of 20 bases. Germline V gives CDR1 MDHEN, CDR2 SYDVKM. The CDR3 DNA reads TGTGCCAGCTCAGCATACGGGATTTCGATTGAGCAGTTCTTC. As protein: CASSAYGISIEQFF.

The chain employs TRBV27 and TRBJ1-1; perhaps TRBD1 as D (6 bases). V was pared by 2 bases and J by 9 bases, with 13 bases between. The CDR3 loop spans 13 amino acids. Germline V CDR1 and CDR2: MNHEY, SMNVEV (reference sequence). The CDR3 sequence: CASSLRDRKKAFF. In DNA, the CDR3 is TGTGCCAGCAGTTTACGAGACAGGAAAAAAGCTTTCTTT.

To note about this clone: An end of the junction differs from the germline gene, which may be a read error. The genes are TRBV28 and TRBJ2-2; possibly TRBD2 for D (6 bases). The CDR3 runs to 13 residues. Germline V lookup: CDR1 MDHEN, CDR2 SYDVKM. The CDR3 is CQSEEGNTGELFF. CDR3 coding DNA: TGCCAGAGCGAGGAGGGGAACACCGGGGAGCTGTTTTTT.

The rearrangement links TRBV10-3 to TRBJ2-2; TRBD1 matches at 8 bases. V lost 2 bases to trimming and J lost 0 bases; unmatched junction nucleotides: 5. The germline CDR1 and CDR2 sequences are ENHRY and SYGVKD. CDR3 length: 17 residues. DNA of the CDR3: TGTGCCATCAGTGAGCCGGGACAGGCGACGAACACCGGGGAGCTGTTTTTT. Encoded protein: CAISEPGQATNTGELFF.

The J gene is TRBJ1-5, the V gene TRBV9, with TRBD1 as a possible D gene (5 bases). V was shortened by 3 bases and J by 3 bases, with 10 bases between the two germline ends. CDR3 length: 14 amino acids. Germline V gene sequence: CDR1 SGDLS, CDR2 YYNGEE. The CDR3 here is CASSAAGINQPQHF. CDR3 DNA sequence: TGTGCCAGCAGCGCCGCAGGGATCAATCAGCCCCAGCATTTT.

V usage is TRBV28 and J usage is TRBJ2-3; 7 nucleotides match TRBD2. Losses at the gene ends were 6 bases for V and 7 bases for J; bases not matched to a gene: 10. The CDR3 consists of 14 residues. Germline-derived CDR1 and CDR2 are MDHEN and SYDVKM. CDR3 loop: CASRSVAGMNTQYF. CDR3 nucleotide sequence: TGTGCCAGCAGGTCCGTAGCGGGCATGAATACGCAGTATTTT.

The rearrangement links TRBV28 to TRBJ2-5; 9 nucleotides line up with TRBD1. Germline values: CDR1 MDHEN, CDR2 SYDVKM. The CDR3 sequence is 15 residues long. J was trimmed by 4 bases and V by 8 bases; bases with no gene match: 11. The CDR3 sequence is CASESITGGAETQYF. In DNA, the CDR3 is TGTGCCAGCGAGTCCATCACAGGGGGCGCAGAGACCCAGTACTTC.

There are a few counts of this clone. The chain uses TRBV12-3 or TRBV12-4 and TRBJ2-7; the D gene is possibly TRBD1 (5 bases). The CDR3 loop spans 13 amino acids. Deletions cut 5 bases from V and 3 bases from J, with 11 bases between. The CDR3 coding sequence is TGTGCCAGCAGTCTCAGGGCTCTCTACGAGCAGTACTTC. It translates to CASSLRALYEQYF.

The V and J genes are TRBV10-3 and TRBJ1-5; no firm D call. Germline CDR1 is ENHRY and CDR2 is SYGVKD. This CDR3 spans 15 amino acids. V shed 2 bases and J shed 3 bases, with 11 bases lying between them. The CDR3 sequence: CAISEGSNPNQPQHF. The CDR3 DNA follows: TGTGCCATCAGTGAGGGTTCTAACCCCAATCAGCCCCAGCATTTT.

V and J are TRBV9 and TRBJ2-1; maybe TRBD2 (6 bases). The CDR3 is 10 residues long. Germline values: CDR1 SGDLS, CDR2 YYNGEE. The V gene lost 7 bases and the J gene lost 9 bases, with 8 bases spanning the gap. CDR3 amino acids: CASGGSEQFF. DNA of the CDR3: TGTGCCAGCGGAGGGAGTGAGCAGTTCTTC.

This chain joins TRBV5-8 and TRBJ1-5; D is perhaps TRBD1 (5 bases). Germline V lookup: CDR1 SGHTS, CDR2 YDEGEE. This CDR3 comprises 17 residues. V shed 6 bases and J shed 0 bases, with 19 bases lying between them. CDR3 sequence: CASTPLDSLNSNQPQHF. For the CDR3, the DNA is TGTGCCAGCACCCCCCTAGACAGCCTTAATAGCAATCAGCCCCAGCATTTT.

This sequence joins TRBV29-1 and TRBJ2-7, with 9 bases matching TRBD1. Unmatched junction bases numbered 5, after V lost 5 bases and J lost 3 bases. The germline gives CDR1 SQVTM, CDR2 ANQGSEA. The CDR3 consists of 13 residues. CDR3 bases: TGCAGCGTTCGGGGACAGGGTGGCTACGAGCAGTACTTC. Its translation is CSVRGQGGYEQYF.

As to this clone: Other DNA sequences in the same sample also yield this CDR3. The CDR3: CASSYRGETQYF. CDR3 DNA sequence: TGTGCCAGCAGTTACAGGGGAGAGACCCAGTACTTC. This chain connects TRBV6-5 to TRBJ2-5, with D possibly TRBD1 on 5 matching bases. Trimming took off 2 bases at V and 4 bases at J, with 5 bases between the two ends. This CDR3 region has 12 residues. Germline lookup yields CDR1 MNHEY and CDR2 SVGAGI.

A few counts support this clone. This rearrangement joins TRBV24-1 to TRBJ1-2; D possibly corresponds to TRBD1 (6 bases). The CDR3 contains 14 residues. V lost 2 bases, J lost 5 bases, and 11 bases lay in between. CDR1 and CDR2 (germline): KGHDR, SFDVKD. CDR3: CATSDSGTTYGYTF. CDR3 sequence (DNA): TGTGCCACCAGTGATTCCGGGACAACTTATGGCTACACCTTC.

This rearrangement joins TRBV2 to TRBJ2-7; maybe TRBD2 (5 bases). CDR1 is SNHLY and CDR2 is FYNNEI in the germline V gene. Trimming pared 4 bases from V and 5 bases from J, leaving 6 bases between. The CDR3 totals 11 residues. Here the CDR3 DNA reads TGTGCCAGCAGTGTGAGGGACGAGCAGTACTTC. Translated: CASSVRDEQYF. The full variable domain, completed using reference TRBV2 and TRBJ2-7, is EPEVTQTPSHQVTQMGQEVILRCVPISNHLYFYWYRQILGQKVEFLVSFYNNEISEKSEIFDDQFSVERPDGSNFTLKIRSTKLEDSAMYFCASSVRDEQYFGPGTRLTVT.

The CDR3 DNA reads TGTGCCAGCAGCTTCCTCCGGGGTGGTGAGCAGTTCTTC. This sequence encodes CASSFLRGGEQFF. V and J are TRBV11-2 and TRBJ2-1, with D possibly being TRBD2 (5 bases). Per germline, CDR1 SGHAT and CDR2 FQNNGV. V was trimmed by 3 bases and J by 9 bases, leaving 12 bases between them. The CDR3 sequence is 13 residues long. The entire variable domain, with the rest obtained from reference TRBV11-2 and TRBJ2-1, is as follows: EAGVAQSPRYKIIEKRQSVAFWCNPISGHATLYWYQQILGQGPKLLIQFQNNGVVDDSQLPKDRFSAERLKGVDSTLKIQPAKLEDSAVYLCASSFLRGGEQFFGPGTRLTVL.